The 13 T cell receptor beta chains in this list originate from one sample, sequenced in a study of early T cells in non-severe SARS-CoV-2 infection. TCRdb reanalysed the 5' RACE reads using MiXCR and keeps one entry per CDR3 protein. The sample lists tens of thousands of distinct CDR3 sequences; around 13% were seen once. Sequenced input: whole blood. The receptors were sampled from an adult who was a healthcare worker with PCR-confirmed SARS-CoV-2 infection or an uninfected control (not recorded which).

There are many counts of this clonotype. J is TRBJ2-6 and V is TRBV4-1; no reliable D call. Germline V gene sequence: CDR1 MGHRA, CDR2 YSYEKL. The CDR3 consists of 17 residues. Trimming took 0 bases from V and 0 from J, leaving 9 bases between them. The CDR3 here is CASSQEVRVSGANVLTF. The CDR3 DNA sequence: TGCGCCAGCAGCCAAGAGGTTAGAGTCTCTGGGGCCAACGTCCTGACTTTC.

This clonotype was counted ten times or more. Germline and junction disagree at one end, which may indicate a read error. As DNA, the CDR3 is TGTGCCAGCAGGACAGGGAACGCTGAAGCTTTCTTT. Translation: CASRTGNAEAFF. This chain joins TRBV11-2 and TRBJ1-1, with TRBD1 identical over 7 bases. Germline CDR1 is SGHAT and CDR2 is FQNNGV. This CDR3 contains 12 residues.

This clonotype was counted ten times or more. The chain uses TRBV5-4 and TRBJ2-5, with TRBD1 as a possible D gene (6 bases). CDR1 is SGHNT and CDR2 is YYREEE in the germline V gene (reference sequence). The CDR3 extends over 14 amino acids. With 3 bases removed from V and 1 base from J, the gap between germline ends came to 10 bases. The CDR3 DNA reads as TGTGCCAGCAGCTCCAGGACAGTCCAAGAGACCCAGTACTTC. This codes for CASSSRTVQETQYF.

In its sample, this clonotype was seen a few times. The chain couples TRBV19 to TRBJ2-3; D is unclear. The germline V and J ends were trimmed by 2 bases and 0 bases, with 6 bases remaining between them. There are 14 residues in the CDR3. Per germline, CDR1 LNHDA and CDR2 SQIVND (reference sequence). This CDR3 reads CASSILGSTDTQYF. For the CDR3, the DNA is TGTGCCAGTAGTATACTCGGCAGCACAGATACGCAGTATTTT.

This clonotype was seen many times. V is TRBV2 and J is TRBJ1-2; no reliable D call. With 8 bases removed from V and 6 bases from J, the gap between germline ends came to 13 bases. Germline V gene data show CDR1 as SNHLY and CDR2 as FYNNEI. The CDR3 has 12 residues. CDR3 residues: CASSLSVDGYTF. The CDR3 DNA sequence: TGTGCCAGCTCTCTGAGCGTCGATGGCTACACCTTC.

This sequence joins TRBV3-1 and TRBJ2-3; possible D gene TRBD2, 5 bases. The CDR3 loop spans 13 amino acids. Germline CDR1 LGHDT, CDR2 YNNKEL (reference sequence). V was cut by 3 bases and J by 8 bases, with 12 bases left in between. The CDR3 coding sequence is TGTGCCAGCAGCCAGACGCGGCTAGCTACGCAGTATTTT. This sequence encodes CASSQTRLATQYF.

V and J are TRBV4-2 and TRBJ2-2, with 7 nucleotides matching TRBD1. V shed 4 bases, J shed 7 bases, and the junction held 6 bases outside the gene matches. This CDR3 has 14 amino acids. CDR1 is LGHNA and CDR2 is YNFKEQ in the germline V gene. For the CDR3, the DNA is TGTGCCAGCAGCCGAGACACAGGGGACGGGGAGCTGTTTTTT. The encoded protein is CASSRDTGDGELFF.

The sample holds a few counts of this clonotype. The gene calls are TRBV7-9 and TRBJ2-1; tentatively, D is TRBD2 (5 bases). The V end lost 5 bases, the J end lost 9 bases, and 11 bases lay between the germline ends. The germline V gene has CDR1 SEHNR and CDR2 FQNEAQ (reference sequence). The CDR3 consists of 12 residues. The CDR3 reads CASSLDAGEQFF. The DNA of the CDR3 is TGTGCCAGCAGCCTAGATGCGGGTGAGCAGTTCTTC.

This clonotype occurred a few times. The chain joins TRBV20-1 to TRBJ2-3; no definite D call. The length of the CDR3 is 14 residues. Trimming removed 6 bases from V and 0 bases from J, with 13 bases in between. Germline CDR1 reads DFQATT; CDR2 reads SNEGSKA (reference sequence). CDR3 nucleotides: TGCAGTGCCCGACTTGTAGGTAGCACAGATACGCAGTATTTT. Its protein product is CSARLVGSTDTQYF.

The rearrangement joins TRBV7-2 to TRBJ2-5, with 14 positions matching TRBD2. Germline lookup yields CDR1 SGHTA and CDR2 FQGNSA. This CDR3 contains 16 residues. The V segment lost 4 bases and the J segment 5 bases; nucleotides outside the gene matches: 6. This CDR3 is CASSSGLAGDLETQYF. The CDR3 DNA reads as TGTGCCAGCAGCTCGGGACTAGCGGGGGACCTGGAGACCCAGTACTTC. The complete variable domain, with remaining parts taken from reference TRBV7-2 and TRBJ2-5, reads GAGVSQSPSNKVTEKGKDVELRCDPISGHTALYWYRQSLGQGLEFLIYFQGNSAPDKSGLPSDRFSAERTGGSVSTLTIQRTQQEDSAVYLCASSSGLAGDLETQYFGPGTRLLVL.

This clonotype was detected a few times. This chain uses TRBV7-9 with TRBJ1-3, with D possibly being TRBD1 (5 bases). The germline gives CDR1 SEHNR, CDR2 FQNEAQ (reference sequence). This CDR3 comprises 13 residues. V lost 3 bases, J lost 4 bases, and 7 bases lay in between. CDR3 nucleotides: TGTGCCAGCAGCTTCGGACAAGGAAACACCATATATTTT. Protein product: CASSFGQGNTIYF.

CDR3 DNA sequence: TGTGCCAGCATGGGGACTTTGAACCACGAGCAGTACTTC. It codes for CASMGTLNHEQYF. V usage is TRBV6-5 and J usage is TRBJ2-7; D perhaps matches TRBD2 (6 bases). The CDR3 is made up of 13 amino acids. Deletions cut 7 bases from V and 5 bases from J, with 15 bases between. Germline CDR1 MNHEY, CDR2 SVGAGI.

This clonotype has a handful of counts. V usage is TRBV7-9 and J usage is TRBJ2-1, with 9 bases lining up with TRBD2. This CDR3 region has 14 residues. The ends lost 3 bases at V and 9 bases at J; junction bases unmatched: 6. In germline, CDR1 is SEHNR, CDR2 FQNEAQ (reference sequence). CDR3: CASSFLAGFGEQFF. Here the CDR3 DNA reads TGTGCCAGCAGCTTCCTAGCGGGGTTCGGTGAGCAGTTCTTC.